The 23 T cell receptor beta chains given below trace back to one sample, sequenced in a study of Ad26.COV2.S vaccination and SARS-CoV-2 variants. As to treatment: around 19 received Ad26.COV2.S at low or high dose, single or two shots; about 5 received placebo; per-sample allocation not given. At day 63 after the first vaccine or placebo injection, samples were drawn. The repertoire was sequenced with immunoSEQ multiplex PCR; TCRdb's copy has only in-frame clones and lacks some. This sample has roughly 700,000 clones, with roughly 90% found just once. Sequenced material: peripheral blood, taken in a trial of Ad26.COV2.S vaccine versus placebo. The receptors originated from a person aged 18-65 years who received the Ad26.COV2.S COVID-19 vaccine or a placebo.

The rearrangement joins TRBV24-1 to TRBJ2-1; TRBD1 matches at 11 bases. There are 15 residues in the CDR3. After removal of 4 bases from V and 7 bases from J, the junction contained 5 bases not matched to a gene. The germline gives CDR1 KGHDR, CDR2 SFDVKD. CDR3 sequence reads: CATSEPGQGVNEQFF. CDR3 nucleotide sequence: TGTGCCACCAGTGAGCCGGGACAGGGGGTAAATGAGCAGTTCTTC.

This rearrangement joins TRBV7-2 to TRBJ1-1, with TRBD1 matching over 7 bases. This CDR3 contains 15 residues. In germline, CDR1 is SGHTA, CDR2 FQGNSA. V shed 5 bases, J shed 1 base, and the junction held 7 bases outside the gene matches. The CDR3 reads CASSHIDRANTEAFF. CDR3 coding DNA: TGTGCCAGCAGCCACATAGACAGGGCGAACACTGAAGCTTTCTTT.

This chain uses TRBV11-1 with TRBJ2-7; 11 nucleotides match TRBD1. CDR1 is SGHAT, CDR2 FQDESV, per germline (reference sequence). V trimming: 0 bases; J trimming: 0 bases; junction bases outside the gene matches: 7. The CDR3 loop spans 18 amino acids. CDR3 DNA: TGTGCCAGCAGCTTAGCGCTAAGGACAGGGGGCATCTCCTACGAGCAGTACTTC. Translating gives CASSLALRTGGISYEQYF. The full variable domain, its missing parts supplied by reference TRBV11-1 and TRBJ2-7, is EAEVAQSPRYKITEKSQAVAFWCDPISGHATLYWYRQILGQGPELLVQFQDESVVDDSQLPKDRFSAERLKGVDSTLKIQPAELGDSAMYLCASSLALRTGGISYEQYFGPGTRLTVT.

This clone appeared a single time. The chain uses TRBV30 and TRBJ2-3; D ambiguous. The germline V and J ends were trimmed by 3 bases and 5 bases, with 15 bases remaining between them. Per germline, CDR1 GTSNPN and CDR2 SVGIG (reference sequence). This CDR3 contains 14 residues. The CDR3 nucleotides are TGTGCCTGGAGAAGTAGTCCAGGTTTAGATACGCAGTATTTT. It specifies CAWRSSPGLDTQYF.

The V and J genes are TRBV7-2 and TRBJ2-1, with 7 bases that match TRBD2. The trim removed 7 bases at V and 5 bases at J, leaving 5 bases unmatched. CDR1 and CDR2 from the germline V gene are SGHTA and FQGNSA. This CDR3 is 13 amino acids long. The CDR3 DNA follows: TGTGCCAGCACCCGACTAGCTCACAATGAGCAGTTCTTC. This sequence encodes CASTRLAHNEQFF.

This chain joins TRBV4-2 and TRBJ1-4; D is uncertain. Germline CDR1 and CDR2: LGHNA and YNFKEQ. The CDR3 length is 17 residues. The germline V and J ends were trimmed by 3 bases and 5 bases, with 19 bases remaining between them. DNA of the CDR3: TGTGCCAGCAGCCAGGAAACTCTCATCCTAGGGAATGAAAAACTGTTTTTT. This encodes CASSQETLILGNEKLFF.

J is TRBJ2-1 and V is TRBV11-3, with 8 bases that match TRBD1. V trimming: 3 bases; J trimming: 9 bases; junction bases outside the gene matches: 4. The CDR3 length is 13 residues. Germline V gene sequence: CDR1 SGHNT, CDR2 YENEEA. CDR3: CASSLRTGFEQFF. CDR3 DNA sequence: TGTGCCAGCAGCTTGAGGACAGGGTTTGAGCAGTTCTTC.

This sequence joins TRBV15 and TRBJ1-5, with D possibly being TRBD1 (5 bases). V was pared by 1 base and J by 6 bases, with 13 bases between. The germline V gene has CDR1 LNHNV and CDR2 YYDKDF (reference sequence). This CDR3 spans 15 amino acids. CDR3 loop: CATSRGGASGQPQHF. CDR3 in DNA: TGTGCCACCAGCAGAGGCGGGGCCTCGGGTCAGCCCCAGCATTTT. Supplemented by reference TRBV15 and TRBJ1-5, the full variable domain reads DAMVIQNPRYQVTQFGKPVTLSCSQTLNHNVMYWYQQKSSQAPKLLFHYYDKDFNNEADTPDNFQSRRPNTSFCFLDIRSPGLGDTAMYLCATSRGGASGQPQHFGDGTRLSIL.

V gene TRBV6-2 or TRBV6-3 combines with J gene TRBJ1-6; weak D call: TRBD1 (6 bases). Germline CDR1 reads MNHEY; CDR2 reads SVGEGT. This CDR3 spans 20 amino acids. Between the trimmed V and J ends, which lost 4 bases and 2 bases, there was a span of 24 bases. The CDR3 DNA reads TGTGCCAGCAGTTGGGACGTGGAAGGAACAGGGACGACCTATAATTCACCCCTCCACTTT. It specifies CASSWDVEGTGTTYNSPLHF.

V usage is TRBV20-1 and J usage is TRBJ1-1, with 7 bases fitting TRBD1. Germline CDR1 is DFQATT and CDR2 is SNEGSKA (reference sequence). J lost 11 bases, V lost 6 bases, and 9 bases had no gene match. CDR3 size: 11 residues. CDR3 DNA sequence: TGCAGTGCGTGGGACAGCCCGAAGGCTTTCTTT. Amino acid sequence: CSAWDSPKAFF.

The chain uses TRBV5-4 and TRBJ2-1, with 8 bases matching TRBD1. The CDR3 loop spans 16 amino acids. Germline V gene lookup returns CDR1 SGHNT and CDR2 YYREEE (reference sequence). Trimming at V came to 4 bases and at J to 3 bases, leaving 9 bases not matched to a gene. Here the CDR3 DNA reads TGTGCCAGCAGCCGCGGGGCGGGACAGGACTACAATGAGCAGTTCTTC. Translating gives CASSRGAGQDYNEQFF.

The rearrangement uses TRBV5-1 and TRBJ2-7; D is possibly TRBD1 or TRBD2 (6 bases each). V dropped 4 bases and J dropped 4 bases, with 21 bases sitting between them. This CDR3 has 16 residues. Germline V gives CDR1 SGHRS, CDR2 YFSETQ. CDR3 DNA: TGCGCCAGCAGCACCTCGACAGGCGGAGGGGGTTACGAGCAGTACTTC. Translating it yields CASSTSTGGGGYEQYF. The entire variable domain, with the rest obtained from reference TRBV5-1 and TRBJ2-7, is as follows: KAGVTQTPRYLIKTRGQQVTLSCSPISGHRSVSWYQQTPGQGLQFLFEYFSETQRNKGNFPGRFSGRQFSNSRSEMNVSTLELGDSALYLCASSTSTGGGGYEQYFGPGTRLTVT.

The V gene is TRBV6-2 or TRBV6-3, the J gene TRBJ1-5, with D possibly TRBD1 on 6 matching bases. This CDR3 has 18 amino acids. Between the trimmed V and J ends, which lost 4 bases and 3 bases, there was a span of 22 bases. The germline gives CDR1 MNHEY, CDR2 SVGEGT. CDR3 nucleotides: TGTGCCAGCAGTTCCCGGGGCCAAACAGGGTGGCACAATCAGCCCCAGCATTTT. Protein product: CASSSRGQTGWHNQPQHF.

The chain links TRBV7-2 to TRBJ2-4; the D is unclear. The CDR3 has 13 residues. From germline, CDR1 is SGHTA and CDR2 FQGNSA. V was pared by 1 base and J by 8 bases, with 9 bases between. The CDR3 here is CASSLGGGDIQYF. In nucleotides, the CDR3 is TGTGCCAGCAGCTTAGGGGGTGGGGACATTCAGTACTTC.

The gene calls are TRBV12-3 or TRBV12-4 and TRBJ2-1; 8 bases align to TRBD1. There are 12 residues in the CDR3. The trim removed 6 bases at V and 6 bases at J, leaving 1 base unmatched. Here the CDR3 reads CASRGQVNEQFF. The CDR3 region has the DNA TGTGCCAGCAGGGGACAGGTCAATGAGCAGTTCTTC.

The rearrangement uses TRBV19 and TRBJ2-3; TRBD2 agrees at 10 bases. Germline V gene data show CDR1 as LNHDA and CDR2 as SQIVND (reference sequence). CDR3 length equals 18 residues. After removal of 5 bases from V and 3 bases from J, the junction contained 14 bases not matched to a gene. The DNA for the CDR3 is TGTGCCAGTAGTGTGGTAGGCGGGTCTAGCGGGAGAACAGATACGCAGTATTTT. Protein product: CASSVVGGSSGRTDTQYF.

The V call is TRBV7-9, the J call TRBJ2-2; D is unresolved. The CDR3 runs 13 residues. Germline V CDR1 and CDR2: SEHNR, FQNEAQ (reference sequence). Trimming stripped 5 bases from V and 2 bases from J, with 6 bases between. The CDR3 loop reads CASSPVNTGELFF. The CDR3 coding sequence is TGTGCCAGCAGCCCCGTCAACACCGGGGAGCTGTTTTTT.

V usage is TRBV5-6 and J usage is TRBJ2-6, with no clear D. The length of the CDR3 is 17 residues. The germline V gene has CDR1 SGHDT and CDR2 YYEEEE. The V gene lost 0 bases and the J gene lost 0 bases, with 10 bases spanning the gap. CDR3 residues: CASSLVPENSGANVLTF. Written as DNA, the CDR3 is TGTGCCAGCAGCTTGGTCCCTGAGAACTCTGGGGCCAACGTCCTGACTTTC.

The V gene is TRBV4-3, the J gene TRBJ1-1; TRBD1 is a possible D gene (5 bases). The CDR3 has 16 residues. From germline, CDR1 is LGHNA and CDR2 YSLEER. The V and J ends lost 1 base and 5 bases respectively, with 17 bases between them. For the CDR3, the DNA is TGCGCCAGCAGCCAAGGGGACGGGAAAGGTGGAACTGAAGCTTTCTTT. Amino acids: CASSQGDGKGGTEAFF.

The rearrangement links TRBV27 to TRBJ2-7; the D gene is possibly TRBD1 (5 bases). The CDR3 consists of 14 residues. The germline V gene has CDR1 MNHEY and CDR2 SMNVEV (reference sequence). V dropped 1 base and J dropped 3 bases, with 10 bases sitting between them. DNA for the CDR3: TGTGCCAGCAGTTTATTGGGGCAGGGCTACGAGCAGTACTTC. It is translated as CASSLLGQGYEQYF.

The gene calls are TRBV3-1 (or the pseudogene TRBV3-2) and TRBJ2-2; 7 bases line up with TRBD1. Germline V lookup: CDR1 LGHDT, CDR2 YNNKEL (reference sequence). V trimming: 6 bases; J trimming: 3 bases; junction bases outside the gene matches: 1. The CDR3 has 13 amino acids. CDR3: CASRQGYTGELFF. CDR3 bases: TGTGCCAGCAGACAGGGGTACACCGGGGAGCTGTTTTTT.

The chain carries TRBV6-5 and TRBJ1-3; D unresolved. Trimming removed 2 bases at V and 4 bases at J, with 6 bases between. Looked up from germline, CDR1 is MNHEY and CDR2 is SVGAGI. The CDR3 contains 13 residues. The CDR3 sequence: CASSYPDGNTIYF. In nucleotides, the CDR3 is TGTGCCAGCAGTTACCCGGACGGAAACACCATATATTTT.

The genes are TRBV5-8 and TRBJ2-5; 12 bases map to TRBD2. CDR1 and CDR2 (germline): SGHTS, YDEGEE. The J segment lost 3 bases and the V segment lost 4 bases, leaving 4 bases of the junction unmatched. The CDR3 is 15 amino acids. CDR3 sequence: CASSPRTSGEETQYF. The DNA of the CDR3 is TGTGCCAGCAGCCCAAGGACTAGCGGGGAAGAGACCCAGTACTTC. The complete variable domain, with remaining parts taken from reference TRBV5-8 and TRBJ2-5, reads EAGVTQSPTHLIKTRGQQATLRCSPISGHTSVYWYQQALGLGLQFLLWYDEGEERNRGNFPPRFSGRQFPNYSSELNVNALELEDSALYLCASSPRTSGEETQYFGPGTRLLVL.